The source of this TCR beta chain is a study of blood T cells in healthy people across ages. Study results and limitations: Getting older went along with TCR beta diversity per million T cells dropping roughly linearly. Long-lived donors carried more naive CD4+ cells and greater diversity than aged donors.

The germline V gene encodes CDR1 SGHTA and CDR2 FQGNSA. The length of the CDR3 is 16 residues. V was clipped by 1 base and J by 2 bases, with 14 bases between them. Together with a sample-barcoded 5' primer, a J-beta primer mix was included in a second PCR lasting about 6 to 11 cycles. TCRdb ran MiXCR on the 5' RACE reads and lists one entry per CDR3 protein. Of 1,500,000 or so distinct CDR3 sequences listed, approximately 43% are singletons. This clonotype was detected a few times. What it binds is unknown. Donors were systemically healthy Caucasian individuals from Russia aged about 6 to 100 years. Each individual donor underwent a draw of ten milliliters of peripheral blood.

The chain links TRBV7-2 to TRBJ1-2, with D uncertain. The receptor was isolated from a woman aged 18-35 years in good health. The sequencing sample was made of blood. CDR3 loop: CASSLVGGGVNYGYTF. The CDR3 DNA is TGTGCCAGCAGCTTAGTAGGCGGAGGCGTCAACTATGGCTACACCTTC.